These 23 T cell receptor beta chains were sequenced from one sample in a study of blood T cell repertoires in COVID-19 (dated by TCRdb to about 2020). The receptor library was made with the immunoSEQ multiplex PCR assay. This is the immuneACCESS table as TCRdb keeps it, with only in-frame sequences that have V and J called. A part of the clones is gone; compared with another copy, unresolved V genes explain less than half, and the rest is unexplained. The sample includes 130,000 to 150,000 clones, with approximately 85% observed a single time. The ten biggest clones cover approximately 8% of the sample. The sequencing input was peripheral blood. The receptors were sampled from an older woman with COVID-19, enrolled during active disease.

V gene TRBV9 combines with J gene TRBJ1-1; D may be TRBD1 (6 bases). The germline V gene has CDR1 SGDLS and CDR2 YYNGEE. The CDR3 runs to 13 residues. Trimming cost V 3 bases and J 7 bases, with 13 bases left between them. The CDR3 nucleotides read TGTGCCAGCAGCGCACAGGGCGCCCTTGAAGCTTTCTTT. Translating it yields CASSAQGALEAFF.

This clone was seen once. This chain uses TRBV10-3 with TRBJ1-5; D is perhaps TRBD1 (6 bases). With 2 bases removed from V and 1 base from J, the gap between germline ends came to 12 bases. CDR3 size: 16 residues. Germline loops: CDR1 ENHRY, CDR2 SYGVKD. The CDR3 region is CAISERAGASNQPQHF. The CDR3 nucleotides are TGTGCCATCAGTGAGAGGGCAGGGGCGAGCAATCAGCCCCAGCATTTT.

The chain joins TRBV18 to TRBJ1-1; the match to TRBD1 covers 8 bases. Germline assignment: CDR1 KGHSH and CDR2 LQKENI. Trimming at V came to 0 bases and at J to 2 bases, leaving 5 bases not matched to a gene. CDR3 length: 16 amino acids. Here the CDR3 DNA reads TGTGCCAGCTCACCACCGCGGCAGGGGGCAAACACTGAAGCTTTCTTT. Translation: CASSPPRQGANTEAFF. Using reference TRBV18 and TRBJ1-1 for the parts outside the CDR3, the full variable domain is NAGVMQNPRHLVRRRGQEARLRCSPMKGHSHVYWYRQLPEEGLKFMVYLQKENIIDESGMPKERFSAEFPKEGPSILRIQQVVRGDSAAYFCASSPPRQGANTEAFFGQGTRLTVV.

This sequence joins TRBV7-3 and TRBJ2-5, with no clear D. CDR1 SGHTA and CDR2 FQGTGA come from the germline V gene. Trimming took off 1 base at V and 5 bases at J, with 8 bases between the two ends. The CDR3 covers 13 residues. The CDR3: CASSLSIEETQYF. In nucleotides, the CDR3 is TGTGCCAGCAGCTTAAGCATTGAGGAGACCCAGTACTTC.

The chain combines TRBV6-1 with TRBJ2-7, with D unclear. Deletions cut 1 base from V and 0 bases from J, with 16 bases between. There are 17 residues in the CDR3. Germline V gene lookup returns CDR1 MNHNS and CDR2 SASEGT. CDR3 sequence reads: CASSEGASALDSYEQYF. CDR3 in DNA: TGTGCCAGCAGTGAAGGAGCGTCTGCCTTGGACTCCTACGAGCAGTACTTC.

The V and J genes are TRBV5-1 and TRBJ2-1; 7 bases map to TRBD2. In germline, CDR1 is SGHRS, CDR2 YFSETQ. The CDR3 length is 15 residues. With 2 bases clipped from V and 3 bases from J, the junction kept 5 bases outside the gene matches. The CDR3 spells CASSFRTRSYNEQFF. CDR3 coding DNA: TGCGCCAGCAGCTTCCGGACTAGAAGCTACAATGAGCAGTTCTTC.

This clone has only one observation. The rearrangement uses TRBV14 and TRBJ2-7; 10 bases match TRBD1. From germline, CDR1 is SGHDN and CDR2 FVKESK. Losses at the gene ends were 4 bases for V and 3 bases for J; bases not matched to a gene: 6. The CDR3 extends over 15 amino acids. Here the CDR3 DNA reads TGTGCCAGCAGCCCCAGGGGACAGGGGAGCTACGAGCAGTACTTC. Translated, it gives CASSPRGQGSYEQYF.

The V and J genes are TRBV30 and TRBJ2-2; D might be TRBD2 (7 bases). CDR3 size: 15 residues. Per the germline V gene, CDR1 is GTSNPN and CDR2 is SVGIG (reference sequence). V was cut by 3 bases and J by 5 bases, with 16 bases left in between. DNA of the CDR3: TGTGCCTGGAGCGGCCGGGCGGGGGCTACCGGGGAGCTGTTTTTT. It translates to CAWSGRAGATGELFF.

In DNA, the CDR3 is TGTGCCAGCAGCCATGAGGCTTTCACCTACGAGCAGTACTTC. Translated, it gives CASSHEAFTYEQYF. This chain joins TRBV4-2 and TRBJ2-7, with D uncertain. Germline V gene lookup returns CDR1 LGHNA and CDR2 YNFKEQ. This CDR3 has 14 residues. V gave up 3 bases and J gave up 2 bases, with 11 bases separating them.

This sequence joins TRBV5-1 and TRBJ2-7; D possibly corresponds to TRBD1 (5 bases). In germline, CDR1 is SGHRS, CDR2 YFSETQ. V was pared by 7 bases and J by 0 bases, with 14 bases between. The CDR3 contains 14 residues. The CDR3 nucleotides read TGCGCCAGCTCCAACAGGTACGACTCCTACGAGCAGTACTTC. Its translation is CASSNRYDSYEQYF. Together with reference TRBV5-1 and TRBJ2-7, the CDR3 gives the full variable domain: KAGVTQTPRYLIKTRGQQVTLSCSPISGHRSVSWYQQTPGQGLQFLFEYFSETQRNKGNFPGRFSGRQFSNSRSEMNVSTLELGDSALYLCASSNRYDSYEQYFGPGTRLTVT.

This clone appeared a few times. The rearrangement links TRBV11-2 to TRBJ2-1, with a possible D match to TRBD1 (6 bases). Per germline, CDR1 SGHAT and CDR2 FQNNGV. This CDR3 is built from 15 residues. V shed 3 bases and J shed 5 bases, with 14 bases lying between them. CDR3 DNA sequence: TGTGCCAGCAGCTTTCCTAGGACAGTTCACAATGAGCAGTTCTTC. It codes for CASSFPRTVHNEQFF. The full variable domain, completed using reference TRBV11-2 and TRBJ2-1, is EAGVAQSPRYKIIEKRQSVAFWCNPISGHATLYWYQQILGQGPKLLIQFQNNGVVDDSQLPKDRFSAERLKGVDSTLKIQPAKLEDSAVYLCASSFPRTVHNEQFFGPGTRLTVL.

The gene calls are TRBV3-1 (or the pseudogene TRBV3-2) and TRBJ2-2, with D perhaps matching TRBD1 (6 bases). The ends were cut back, 1 base at V and 0 bases at J, with 15 bases in the middle. The CDR3 is 18 amino acids. Germline loops: CDR1 LGHDT, CDR2 YNNKEL (reference sequence). CDR3 residues: CASSQGQEYLSNTGELFF. For the CDR3, the DNA is TGTGCCAGCAGCCAAGGACAGGAATACCTCTCGAACACCGGGGAGCTGTTTTTT.

The rearrangement links TRBV5-1 to TRBJ2-1, with D possibly TRBD1 on 7 matching bases. The V gene's germline CDR1 is SGHRS and CDR2 YFSETQ. The CDR3 has 15 amino acids. Trimming left V 7 bases short and J 2 bases short, with 16 bases between. The CDR3 loop reads CASGNGGTAYNEQFF. Written as DNA, the CDR3 is TGCGCCAGCGGGAACGGCGGGACAGCCTACAATGAGCAGTTCTTC.

J is TRBJ1-1 and V is TRBV27, with D possibly being TRBD1 (6 bases). Trimming left V 6 bases short and J 0 bases short, with 11 bases between. The CDR3 is 14 amino acids. Per germline, CDR1 MNHEY and CDR2 SMNVEV (reference sequence). For the CDR3, the DNA is TGTGCCAGCAGACTTAACAGGGTGAACACTGAAGCTTTCTTT. Protein product: CASRLNRVNTEAFF.

The V and J genes are TRBV7-9 and TRBJ1-4, with TRBD1 matching 12 bases. The CDR3 runs to 17 residues. Germline trimming cut 0 bases from V and 2 bases from J; bases unmatched to any gene: 1. CDR1 is SEHNR and CDR2 is FQNEAQ in the germline V gene (reference sequence). The DNA for the CDR3 is TGTGCCAGCAGCTTAGCGGGACAGGGGGCCACTAATGAAAAACTGTTTTTT. Encoded protein: CASSLAGQGATNEKLFF.

The CDR3 region is CASSPRLAGGPINEQFF. Here the CDR3 DNA reads TGTGCCAGCTCACCACGGCTAGCGGGGGGGCCTATCAATGAGCAGTTCTTC. The rearrangement uses TRBV18 and TRBJ2-1; 12 bases are a match to TRBD2. CDR3 length equals 17 residues. Per the germline V gene, CDR1 is KGHSH and CDR2 is LQKENI. Trimming removed 1 base from V and 6 bases from J; junction bases left unmatched: 7.

The rearrangement joins TRBV7-2 to TRBJ1-2, with 7 bases that match TRBD1. J was trimmed by 8 bases and V by 3 bases; bases with no gene match: 6. Germline values: CDR1 SGHTA, CDR2 FQGNSA. CDR3 length: 13 residues. DNA for the CDR3: TGTGCCAGCAGCTTTCAGGGGGAAATGGGCTACACCTTC. It is translated as CASSFQGEMGYTF.

The chain employs TRBV5-1 and TRBJ2-3; TRBD2 matches at 13 bases. The length of the CDR3 is 18 residues. The V gene's germline CDR1 is SGHRS and CDR2 YFSETQ. J gave up 0 bases and V 4 bases, and 8 bases lay outside the gene matches. The CDR3 nucleotides read TGCGCCAGCAGCCTCAGGACTAGCGGGGGCTTGAGCACAGATACGCAGTATTTT. Translated: CASSLRTSGGLSTDTQYF.

V gene TRBV6-5 combines with J gene TRBJ1-2; D is ambiguous. Looked up from germline, CDR1 is MNHEY and CDR2 is SVGAGI. V was cut by 1 base and J by 5 bases, with 8 bases left in between. The CDR3 length is 13 residues. The chain's CDR3 is CASSYWGGYGYTF. CDR3 nucleotides: TGTGCCAGCAGTTACTGGGGAGGGTATGGCTACACCTTC.

Judged by abundance, this clone is medium-sized (0.01 to 0.1%). The genes are TRBV7-9 and TRBJ2-3; maybe TRBD1 (6 bases). V lost 2 bases and J lost 2, with 14 bases in between. Germline loops: CDR1 SEHNR, CDR2 FQNEAQ (reference sequence). This CDR3 contains 16 residues. The CDR3 here is CASSLFSGENTDTQYF. CDR3 sequence (DNA): TGTGCCAGCAGCTTATTTTCAGGGGAAAACACAGATACGCAGTATTTT.

This clone occurred once. CDR3 sequence: CASSQDSGSTEAFF. CDR3 DNA: TGTGCCAGCAGCCAAGATTCGGGGAGCACTGAAGCTTTCTTT. The J gene is TRBJ1-1, the V gene TRBV3-1 (or the pseudogene TRBV3-2); D is unresolved. The length of the CDR3 is 14 residues. V was trimmed by 0 bases and J by 4 bases, leaving 9 bases between them. From germline, CDR1 is LGHDT and CDR2 YNNKEL (reference sequence).

The chain combines TRBV19 with TRBJ1-2; 9 bases align to TRBD1. Losses at the gene ends were 4 bases for V and 7 bases for J; bases not matched to a gene: 7. CDR1 and CDR2 (germline): LNHDA, SQIVND (reference sequence). The CDR3 consists of 14 residues. The CDR3 loop is CASSNGQGRSGYTF. The CDR3 region has the DNA TGTGCCAGTAGTAACGGACAGGGGCGGAGTGGCTACACCTTC. The whole variable domain, remainder taken from reference TRBV19 and TRBJ1-2, is DGGITQSPKYLFRKEGQNVTLSCEQNLNHDAMYWYRQDPGQGLRLIYYSQIVNDFQKGDIAEGYSVSREKKESFPLTVTSAQKNPTAFYLCASSNGQGRSGYTFGSGTRLTVV.

The V call is TRBV30, the J call TRBJ2-7; 7 bases agree with TRBD2. From germline, CDR1 is GTSNPN and CDR2 SVGIG (reference sequence). This CDR3 is 15 amino acids long. With V trimmed by 1 base and J by 5 bases, 11 bases remained unmatched. CDR3 nucleotide sequence: TGTGCCTGGAGTGACCCCCGGGGAGGGCGTGACGAGCAGTACTTC. Amino acids: CAWSDPRGGRDEQYF.